A single sample is the source of the 31 T cell receptor beta chains below, sequenced in a study of T cell responses to AZD1222 COVID-19 vaccine. Sequenced by immunoSEQ multiplex PCR; TCRdb stores in-frame clones only, minus some. The table shows over 100,000 clones, with about 86% occurring only once. The sequencing here drew on peripheral blood, taken on day 0 of AZD1222 vaccination. The source is an adult in good health.

The V call is TRBV7-8, the J call TRBJ1-1; no clear D gene. The CDR3 is 13 residues long. The V gene lost 4 bases and the J gene lost 4 bases, with 10 bases spanning the gap. The germline V gene has CDR1 SGHVS and CDR2 FQNEAQ. The CDR3 DNA reads as TGTGCCAGCAGCTCCGCAGCGGGCACTGAAGCTTTCTTT. This encodes CASSSAAGTEAFF.

V is TRBV2 and J is TRBJ1-2; perhaps TRBD1 as D (5 bases). Trimming removed 2 bases at V and 1 base at J, with 11 bases between. Germline loops: CDR1 SNHLY, CDR2 FYNNEI. The CDR3 runs to 15 residues. The CDR3 loop reads CASSERDGFNYGYTF. CDR3 bases: TGTGCCAGCAGTGAACGGGACGGGTTTAACTATGGCTACACCTTC.

This clone has just a few counts. V is TRBV6-1 and J is TRBJ2-7; no reliable D call. The CDR3 loop spans 13 amino acids. Germline V gene data show CDR1 as MNHNS and CDR2 as SASEGT. V was clipped by 2 bases and J by 4 bases, with 9 bases between them. The DNA for the CDR3 is TGTGCCAGCAGTGAATTTGGCGGATACGAGCAGTACTTC. As protein: CASSEFGGYEQYF.

The chain uses TRBV6-5 and TRBJ2-7, with TRBD1 identical over 11 bases. The CDR3 consists of 13 residues. V was pared by 7 bases and J by 4 bases, with 3 bases of the junction left unmatched. Germline values: CDR1 MNHEY, CDR2 SVGAGI. Here the CDR3 reads CASMGQGGYEQYF. CDR3 DNA: TGTGCCAGCATGGGACAGGGGGGGTACGAGCAGTACTTC.

This clone has only a few counts. This chain's CDR3 is CASSSERNTEAFF. The CDR3 bases are TGTGCCAGCAGTTCGGAGAGGAACACTGAAGCTTTCTTT. The gene calls are TRBV6-6 and TRBJ1-1; D uncertain. The V gene's germline CDR1 is MNHNY and CDR2 SVGAGI (reference sequence). The CDR3 spans 13 residues. V lost 4 bases to trimming and J lost 1 base, with 7 bases between them.

The chain is built from TRBV7-9 and TRBJ1-1; D is possibly TRBD1 (6 bases). V dropped 3 bases and J dropped 3 bases, with 11 bases sitting between them. Germline CDR1 is SEHNR and CDR2 is FQNEAQ (reference sequence). The CDR3 is 14 residues long. The CDR3 DNA is TGTGCCAGCAGCTTCCGGGGGCTGGACACTGAAGCTTTCTTT. Its translation: CASSFRGLDTEAFF.

Here the CDR3 reads CASSLERGNEKLFF. The CDR3 bases are TGCGCCAGCAGCTTGGAACGGGGTAATGAAAAACTGTTTTTT. The rearrangement uses TRBV5-1 and TRBJ1-4; D unresolved. CDR1 and CDR2 from the germline V gene are SGHRS and YFSETQ. The CDR3 has 14 amino acids. Trimming stripped 0 bases from V and 4 bases from J, with 7 bases between.

The count of this clone is one. The chain recombines TRBV4-3 with TRBJ1-4, with a tentative D call TRBD1 (6 bases). CDR1 LGHNA and CDR2 YSLEER come from the germline V gene. This CDR3 has 14 residues. Trimming removed 4 bases at V and 3 bases at J, with 9 bases between. The CDR3 coding sequence is TGCGCCAGCAGCCCACAGGGATCTAATGAAAAACTGTTTTTT. Translating gives CASSPQGSNEKLFF.

CDR3 sequence (DNA): TGTGCCAGCAGTGAAAGCGCGGCAGGCGGCGAGCAGTACTTC. It yields the protein CASSESAAGGEQYF. The chain employs TRBV2 and TRBJ2-7; no definite D call. This CDR3 has 14 residues. Germline V gene data show CDR1 as SNHLY and CDR2 as FYNNEI. Trimming took off 2 bases at V and 6 bases at J, with 14 bases between the two ends.

The chain is built from TRBV14 and TRBJ1-2; tentative D call: TRBD1 (6 bases). Germline V gene lookup returns CDR1 SGHDN and CDR2 FVKESK. The ends were cut back, 4 bases at V and 7 bases at J, with 19 bases in the middle. The CDR3 is made up of 15 amino acids. The CDR3 DNA reads as TGTGCCAGCAGCCGGATCCTACAGGGTCTCGGTGGCTACACCTTC. As protein: CASSRILQGLGGYTF. The full variable domain, rest sourced from reference TRBV14 and TRBJ1-2, is EAGVTQFPSHSVIEKGQTVTLRCDPISGHDNLYWYRRVMGKEIKFLLHFVKESKQDESGMPNNRFLAERTGGTYSTLKVQPAELEDSGVYFCASSRILQGLGGYTFGSGTRLTVV.

V and J are TRBV18 and TRBJ1-5, with D possibly TRBD1 on 5 matching bases. Trimming removed 5 bases from V and 5 bases from J, with 13 bases in between. Germline values: CDR1 KGHSH, CDR2 LQKENI. The CDR3 is 14 amino acids. The CDR3 DNA sequence: TGTGCCAGCTCATCGGGGCCGAGCTATCAGCCCCAGCATTTT. Protein sequence: CASSSGPSYQPQHF.

This chain connects TRBV28 to TRBJ2-7; weak D call: TRBD2 (6 bases). Germline CDR1 and CDR2: MDHEN and SYDVKM. CDR3 length: 13 residues. The V and J ends lost 1 base and 7 bases respectively, with 11 bases between them. The CDR3 DNA follows: TGTGCCAGCAGTTTATTTTATGCGGGAGAGCAGTACTTC. Translation: CASSLFYAGEQYF.

The genes are TRBV28 and TRBJ2-4; D might be TRBD1 or TRBD2, each matching 6 bases. CDR1 is MDHEN and CDR2 is SYDVKM in the germline V gene. This CDR3 is 14 amino acids long. Trimming shortened V by 5 bases and J by 4 bases, and 12 bases separated the two germline ends. The CDR3 DNA reads TGTGCCAGCAGTCCCGCGGGGACAAAAAACATTCAGTACTTC. Amino acid sequence: CASSPAGTKNIQYF. Looking up the rest from reference TRBV28 and TRBJ2-4 gives the full variable domain: DVKVTQSSRYLVKRTGEKVFLECVQDMDHENMFWYRQDPGLGLRLIYFSYDVKMKEKGDIPEGYSVSREKKERFSLILESASTNQTSMYLCASSPAGTKNIQYFGAGTRLSVL.

The chain recombines TRBV6-5 with TRBJ2-2; D is unresolved. This CDR3 has 13 amino acids. V lost 7 bases and J lost 4, with 10 bases in between. The germline V gene encodes CDR1 MNHEY and CDR2 SVGAGI. CDR3 amino acids: CASTDSLTGELFF. The DNA for the CDR3 is TGTGCCAGCACCGATAGCCTCACCGGGGAGCTGTTTTTT.

The gene calls are TRBV27 and TRBJ2-7; maybe TRBD1 (5 bases). Deletions cut 6 bases from V and 3 bases from J, with 15 bases between. CDR1 is MNHEY and CDR2 is SMNVEV in the germline V gene (reference sequence). This CDR3 is built from 14 residues. CDR3 sequence reads: CASSYSWGDYEQYF. CDR3 DNA sequence: TGTGCCAGCAGCTACTCGTGGGGCGACTACGAGCAGTACTTC.

The DNA for the CDR3 is TGTGCCAGCAGCTTAGTCCCTAGCGGGGGCACAGATACGCAGTATTTT. This codes for CASSLVPSGGTDTQYF. The chain uses TRBV7-2 and TRBJ2-3, with TRBD2 matching 9 bases. The CDR3 runs to 16 residues. CDR1 SGHTA and CDR2 FQGNSA come from the germline V gene. V shed 1 base, J shed 1 base, and the junction held 3 bases outside the gene matches. Full variable domain (outside the CDR3, taken from reference TRBV7-2 and TRBJ2-3): GAGVSQSPSNKVTEKGKDVELRCDPISGHTALYWYRQSLGQGLEFLIYFQGNSAPDKSGLPSDRFSAERTGGSVSTLTIQRTQQEDSAVYLCASSLVPSGGTDTQYFGPGTRLTVL.

The chain combines TRBV9 with TRBJ1-1, with D unresolved. The CDR3 sequence is 12 residues long. Germline values: CDR1 SGDLS, CDR2 YYNGEE. Trimming removed 4 bases from V and 6 bases from J, with 10 bases in between. The DNA for the CDR3 is TGTGCCAGCAGCCCGGGCCTCCCTGAAGCTTTCTTT. Encoded protein: CASSPGLPEAFF.

V and J are TRBV4-3 and TRBJ2-6; the D gene is possibly TRBD2 (6 bases). Germline-derived CDR1 and CDR2 are LGHNA and YSLEER. The CDR3 runs to 16 residues. V lost 0 bases and J 3 bases, leaving 9 bases between the germline ends. The CDR3 region is CASSQEGGVGANVLTF. CDR3 DNA sequence: TGCGCCAGCAGCCAAGAAGGAGGGGTTGGGGCCAACGTCCTGACTTTC.

The genes are TRBV6-5 and TRBJ1-1; the D gene is possibly TRBD1 (6 bases). This CDR3 has 14 residues. Germline values: CDR1 MNHEY, CDR2 SVGAGI. Trimming removed 2 bases from V and 4 bases from J, with 11 bases in between. In DNA form, the CDR3 reads TGTGCCAGCAGTTACCGGGCAGGGGTCACTGAAGCTTTCTTT. It codes for CASSYRAGVTEAFF.

The genes are TRBV20-1 and TRBJ1-2, with D possibly being TRBD1 (5 bases). This CDR3 spans 12 amino acids. Germline assignment: CDR1 DFQATT and CDR2 SNEGSKA (reference sequence). Between the trimmed V and J ends, which lost 3 bases and 8 bases, there was a span of 13 bases. In DNA form, the CDR3 reads TGCAGTGCTAGTATGGCAGGGAAAGGCTACACCTTC. Its translation: CSASMAGKGYTF.

In this sample, this clone is medium-sized (0.01 to 0.1%). The V gene is TRBV6-4, the J gene TRBJ2-2; 12 bases are a match to TRBD1. The J segment lost 2 bases and the V segment lost 3 bases, leaving 1 base of the junction unmatched. The CDR3 consists of 16 residues. Germline CDR1 is MRHNA and CDR2 is SNTAGT. The CDR3 protein is CASSEGTGGNTGELFF. DNA of the CDR3: TGTGCCAGCAGTGAGGGGACAGGGGGCAACACCGGGGAGCTGTTTTTT.

The CDR3 spells CASSSQTVDFSGANVLTF. CDR3 bases: TGTGCCAGCAGCTCCCAGACAGTAGATTTCTCTGGGGCCAACGTCCTGACTTTC. The chain recombines TRBV7-9 with TRBJ2-6; the D gene is possibly TRBD1 (5 bases). V was shortened by 4 bases and J by 0 bases, with 16 bases between the two germline ends. Germline loops: CDR1 SEHNR, CDR2 FQNEAQ (reference sequence). The CDR3 totals 18 residues.

V is TRBV29-1 and J is TRBJ2-3; 7 bases line up with TRBD1. V shed 3 bases, J shed 2 bases, and the junction held 8 bases outside the gene matches. Germline CDR1 reads SQVTM; CDR2 reads ANQGSEA. The CDR3 has 15 residues. The CDR3 coding sequence is TGCAGCGTTGATGCGTCGGACAGGAACACAGATACGCAGTATTTT. Its protein product is CSVDASDRNTDTQYF.

J is TRBJ2-7 and V is TRBV5-1; 7 bases fit TRBD2. Germline lookup yields CDR1 SGHRS and CDR2 YFSETQ. The junction had 6 bases not matched to a gene; V was cut back by 0 bases and J by 3 bases. This CDR3 has 15 residues. CDR3 DNA sequence: TGCGCCAGCAGCTTGGCCGAGACTAGCTTCTACGAGCAGTACTTC. It is translated as CASSLAETSFYEQYF.

The table lists this clone with a count of one. The chain carries TRBV19 and TRBJ2-7, with TRBD1 as a possible D gene (6 bases). Germline lookup yields CDR1 LNHDA and CDR2 SQIVND (reference sequence). The CDR3 totals 13 residues. The V end lost 5 bases, the J end lost 12 bases, and 20 bases lay between the germline ends. The DNA for the CDR3 is TGTGCCAGTAGTGCCAGACAGGAGTCCGAGGCGTACTTC. This translates into CASSARQESEAYF. Filled out from reference TRBV19 and TRBJ2-7, the complete variable domain reads DGGITQSPKYLFRKEGQNVTLSCEQNLNHDAMYWYRQDPGQGLRLIYYSQIVNDFQKGDIAEGYSVSREKKESFPLTVTSAQKNPTAFYLCASSARQESEAYFGPGTRLTVT.

The chain recombines TRBV10-3 with TRBJ1-2; D is unclear. Between the trimmed V and J ends, which lost 2 bases and 0 bases, there was a span of 7 bases. The CDR3 contains 14 residues. CDR1 and CDR2 (germline): ENHRY, SYGVKD. CDR3 coding DNA: TGTGCCATCAGTGAGAGGATTACTAACTATGGCTACACCTTC. Its translation: CAISERITNYGYTF.

V gene TRBV5-1 combines with J gene TRBJ1-5; D unclear. The CDR3 has 15 residues. The germline gives CDR1 SGHRS, CDR2 YFSETQ. V lost 3 bases, J lost 2 bases, and 12 bases lay in between. The DNA for the CDR3 is TGCGCCAGCAGCTCCGGTGACATCCGCAATCAGCCCCAGCATTTT. The encoded protein is CASSSGDIRNQPQHF.

This sequence joins TRBV18 and TRBJ2-3; D is undetermined. Germline V gives CDR1 KGHSH, CDR2 LQKENI. CDR3 length: 14 residues. V was shortened by 2 bases and J by 4 bases, with 10 bases between the two germline ends. The CDR3: CASSPNRVPDTQYF. The CDR3 DNA is TGTGCCAGCTCACCAAACCGGGTCCCAGATACGCAGTATTTT.

This chain joins TRBV2 and TRBJ1-2; D is unresolved. Germline loops: CDR1 SNHLY, CDR2 FYNNEI. The CDR3 runs 13 residues. Trimming pared 6 bases from V and 1 base from J, leaving 9 bases between. CDR3 sequence (DNA): TGTGCCAGCAGCCTACACGTTAACTATGGCTACACCTTC. Encoded protein: CASSLHVNYGYTF.

The chain carries TRBV29-1 and TRBJ1-5; 7 positions agree with TRBD1. The length of the CDR3 is 13 residues. Germline assignment: CDR1 SQVTM and CDR2 ANQGSEA. V gave up 4 bases and J gave up 5 bases; unmatched junction bases: 5. The CDR3 region is CSVAHRGDQPQHF. In nucleotides, the CDR3 is TGCAGCGTTGCCCACAGGGGAGATCAGCCCCAGCATTTT.

V usage is TRBV2 and J usage is TRBJ1-5; D is unresolved. The V end was cut by 2 bases, the J end by 3 bases, with 8 bases between. Per the germline V gene, CDR1 is SNHLY and CDR2 is FYNNEI. The CDR3 runs 14 residues. The CDR3 reads CASSERQFNQPQHF. CDR3 bases: TGTGCCAGCAGTGAAAGGCAGTTCAATCAGCCCCAGCATTTT.